In its sample, the clone carrying this T cell receptor beta chain was seen many times. RNA transcripts served as template for amplifying TCR beta CDR3 sequences. The workflow started with a first-round RT-PCR run with HTBI primers and then moved on to a second-round multiplex PCR. TCRdb processed the multiplex PCR reads anew with MiXCR; each CDR3 protein has one entry. The repertoire includes about 400,000 distinct CDR3 sequences, about 18% of them detected once, and roughly 1.5% sits in the top ten. The CDR3 is 11 residues long. Germline V CDR1 and CDR2: SNHLY, FYNNEI. V was cut by 7 bases and J by 8 bases, with 11 bases left in between. These data belong to a study of Graves' ophthalmopathy and Graves' hyperthyroidism. Active ophthalmopathy (CAS at least 3, NOSPECS at least 4), lasting under 3 months.

Sequences were obtained from peripheral blood. This chain joins TRBV2 and TRBJ1-1; tentatively, D is TRBD1 (5 bases). The TCR was taken from a woman aged 18 to 35 with Graves' ophthalmopathy. The CDR3 nucleotides are TGTGCCAGCAACCGACAGTTAGAAGCTTTCTTT. Protein: CASNRQLEAFF.